This T cell receptor (beta chain) comes out of a study of blood T cell repertoires in COVID-19. This CDR3 has 15 residues. Trimming removed 1 base at V and 10 bases at J, with 16 bases between. The V gene's germline CDR1 is SGHDN and CDR2 FVKESK. Some clones are missing from TCRdb's copy, which holds only in-frame ones; the method was immunoSEQ multiplex PCR. The sample holds fewer than 120,000 clones; about 72% are singletons and the top ten take about 7.1%. J is TRBJ1-4 and V is TRBV14; D is ambiguous. This sequence was found in a woman aged 55-75 years with acute or convalescent COVID-19. The specimen was peripheral blood. The DNA for the CDR3 is TGTGCCAGCAGCCAAGCCCCGTTACCGGGTGGAAAACTGTTTTTT. Its translation is CASSQAPLPGGKLFF.